What follows are 29 T cell receptor beta chains derived from one specimen sequenced in a study of blood T cell repertoires in COVID-19. Assay used: immunoSEQ multiplex PCR; TCRdb lists only in-frame clones, some missing. The data show 300,000 to 400,000 clones, with around 87% seen just once and over 2% held by the top ten. Source material: peripheral blood. The receptor set was obtained from an older woman with COVID-19, enrolled during active disease.

This sequence joins TRBV9 and TRBJ1-2; D is ambiguous. With 6 bases removed from V and 2 bases from J, the gap between germline ends came to 32 bases. From germline, CDR1 is SGDLS and CDR2 YYNGEE. The CDR3 extends over 20 amino acids. Written as DNA, the CDR3 is TGTGCCAGCATAGACCCGATCTCGAGGTCCCAAATCCGAGGGAACTATGGCTACACCTTC. The encoded protein is CASIDPISRSQIRGNYGYTF.

The CDR3 spells CASSFSGATNEKLFF. As DNA, the CDR3 is TGTGCCAGCAGTTTTTCAGGGGCGACTAATGAAAAACTGTTTTTT. This chain joins TRBV6-5 and TRBJ1-4; tentative D call: TRBD1 (6 bases). Trimming pared 4 bases from V and 2 bases from J, leaving 11 bases between. The CDR3 covers 15 residues. Per the germline V gene, CDR1 is MNHEY and CDR2 is SVGAGI.

V usage is TRBV7-3 and J usage is TRBJ2-1, with a weak D call TRBD2 (6 bases). CDR3 size: 16 residues. CDR1 and CDR2 (germline): SGHTA, FQGTGA. The ends were cut back, 5 bases at V and 7 bases at J, with 21 bases in the middle. Here the CDR3 DNA reads TGTGCCAGCAGCCCAACGCCCGGGACTGTTGGGAATGAGCAGTTCTTC. Residues: CASSPTPGTVGNEQFF.

This clone was picked up a small number of times. This sample also contains other DNA sequences that code for the same CDR3. The rearrangement joins TRBV12-3 or TRBV12-4 to TRBJ1-1; no reliable D call. V lost 6 bases to trimming and J lost 4 bases, with 12 bases between them. The CDR3 length is 13 residues. CDR3 sequence: CASSFGSGTEAFF. The CDR3 region has the DNA TGTGCCAGCAGCTTCGGCTCGGGCACTGAAGCTTTCTTT.

This clone was seen only once. The rearrangement joins TRBV7-3 to TRBJ2-1; 7 bases are shared with TRBD2. The V and J ends lost 3 bases and 3 bases, in that order; junction bases with no gene match: 2. The CDR3 contains 14 residues. Per the germline V gene, CDR1 is SGHTA and CDR2 is FQGTGA. CDR3 bases: TGTGCCAGCAGCTTTTCGGGGGGCTACAATGAGCAGTTCTTC. As protein: CASSFSGGYNEQFF.

The chain links TRBV7-6 to TRBJ2-7, with D tentatively TRBD2 (6 bases). Trimming shortened V by 5 bases and J by 5 bases, and 19 bases separated the two germline ends. Germline values: CDR1 SGHVS, CDR2 FNYEAQ. The CDR3 sequence is 15 residues long. CDR3 bases: TGTGCCAGCAGCCCTAGGGCCGGGACTTCCCACGAGCAGTACTTC. Its translation: CASSPRAGTSHEQYF.

The rearrangement joins TRBV19 to TRBJ2-2; a possible D gene is TRBD2 (6 bases). The V end was cut by 6 bases, the J end by 7 bases, with 18 bases between. CDR1 and CDR2 from the germline V gene are LNHDA and SQIVND (reference sequence). The CDR3 is 15 residues long. The CDR3 sequence: CASRGGLSRNGELFF. For the CDR3, the DNA is TGTGCCAGTAGGGGGGGACTTAGCAGGAACGGGGAGCTGTTTTTT.

The chain links TRBV11-2 to TRBJ2-3, with TRBD2 identical over 7 bases. J was trimmed by 2 bases and V by 5 bases; bases with no gene match: 10. The CDR3 runs to 16 residues. The germline CDR1 and CDR2 sequences are SGHAT and FQNNGV. The CDR3 coding sequence is TGTGCCAGCAGCGAAGGGACTAACCCCCTCACAGATACGCAGTATTTT. Protein sequence: CASSEGTNPLTDTQYF.

The rearrangement links TRBV5-1 to TRBJ1-2; 10 bases agree with TRBD1. Germline V gives CDR1 SGHRS, CDR2 YFSETQ. This CDR3 is built from 15 residues. The V segment lost 4 bases and the J segment 2 bases; nucleotides outside the gene matches: 5. The DNA for the CDR3 is TGCGCCAGCAGCATCCGGGGACAGGGGAACTATGGCTACACCTTC. Translation: CASSIRGQGNYGYTF.

The V and J genes are TRBV19 and TRBJ1-6; 10 bases line up with TRBD1. The V segment lost 6 bases and the J segment 14 bases; nucleotides outside the gene matches: 13. Germline V CDR1 and CDR2: LNHDA, SQIVND (reference sequence). The CDR3 is made up of 15 amino acids. The CDR3 region has the DNA TGTGCCAGTAGAACCGGGACAGGGGATACTCGGGCCCTCCACTTT. It specifies CASRTGTGDTRALHF.

The rearrangement uses TRBV18 and TRBJ1-1, with a tentative D call TRBD1 (6 bases). The ends were cut back, 9 bases at V and 1 base at J, with 9 bases in the middle. Germline CDR1 and CDR2: KGHSH and LQKENI. The CDR3 runs 12 residues. DNA of the CDR3: TGTGCCAGTCAACAGGGGAACACTGAAGCTTTCTTT. It translates to CASQQGNTEAFF.

Notes on this clone: The CDR3 does not close with the conserved phenylalanine or tryptophan, likely indicating a read error. The DNA is omitted, as the CDR3 cannot be located on it reliably, and the CDR3 follows TCRdb's listing. J is TRBJ1-1 and V is TRBV24-1. The CDR3 length equals 12 residues, ends included. Germline V CDR1 and CDR2: KGHDR, SFDVKD. CDR3 amino acids: CATSDLHRGRLR.

In this sample, this clone turned up a few times. CDR3 bases: TGTGCCAGCAGCTCACAGGGCAATGAGCAGTTCTTC. Protein: CASSSQGNEQFF. The V call is TRBV7-3, the J call TRBJ2-1; tentative D call: TRBD1 (6 bases). Germline loops: CDR1 SGHTA, CDR2 FQGTGA. V was pared by 4 bases and J by 6 bases, with 7 bases between. The CDR3 is 12 amino acids.

The genes are TRBV5-4 and TRBJ2-1, with D maybe TRBD2 (5 bases). This CDR3 contains 14 residues. Trimming removed 3 bases at V and 8 bases at J, with 15 bases between. Germline CDR1 is SGHNT and CDR2 is YYREEE (reference sequence). CDR3 protein: CASSYPTSDDEQFF. The DNA for the CDR3 is TGTGCCAGCAGCTATCCTACTAGTGACGATGAGCAGTTCTTC.

This sequence joins TRBV5-1 and TRBJ2-2; 7 nucleotides agree with TRBD1. After removal of 6 bases from V and 6 bases from J, the junction contained 11 bases not matched to a gene. The CDR3 sequence is 15 residues long. Germline-derived CDR1 and CDR2 are SGHRS and YFSETQ. The chain's CDR3 is CASKTGVNIAGELFF. The CDR3 DNA is TGCGCCAGCAAAACAGGGGTGAATATCGCCGGGGAGCTGTTTTTT. Full variable domain (missing parts from reference TRBV5-1 and TRBJ2-2): KAGVTQTPRYLIKTRGQQVTLSCSPISGHRSVSWYQQTPGQGLQFLFEYFSETQRNKGNFPGRFSGRQFSNSRSEMNVSTLELGDSALYLCASKTGVNIAGELFFGEGSRLTVL.

The V call is TRBV6-5, the J call TRBJ1-4; D not certain. V lost 6 bases and J lost 3, with 11 bases in between. Germline V gene lookup returns CDR1 MNHEY and CDR2 SVGAGI. The CDR3 is 14 residues long. The CDR3 reads CASREGTANEKLFF. The CDR3 DNA sequence: TGTGCCAGCAGGGAGGGTACGGCTAATGAAAAACTGTTTTTT.

The chain uses TRBV9 and TRBJ2-7, with 8 bases fitting TRBD2. The CDR3 has 13 amino acids. CDR1 and CDR2 from the germline V gene are SGDLS and YYNGEE. V lost 3 bases, J lost 3 bases, and 2 bases stayed unmatched. The CDR3 reads CASSASGGYEQYF. In DNA form, the CDR3 reads TGTGCCAGCAGCGCAAGCGGGGGCTACGAGCAGTACTTC.

This chain links TRBV5-1 with TRBJ2-5; 11 bases align to TRBD2. The germline CDR1 and CDR2 sequences are SGHRS and YFSETQ. The trim removed 4 bases at V and 5 bases at J, leaving 13 bases unmatched. The length of the CDR3 is 17 residues. CDR3 in DNA: TGCGCCAGCAGCGGGAGGGTCACTAGCGGGGGCGTGGAGACCCAGTACTTC. Translating it yields CASSGRVTSGGVETQYF.

As to this clone: Other DNA sequences from this sample encode an identical CDR3 as well. The chain is built from TRBV7-9 and TRBJ1-2; 7 bases line up with TRBD1. The V segment lost 6 bases and the J segment 4 bases; nucleotides outside the gene matches: 2. This CDR3 is built from 12 residues. Per the germline V gene, CDR1 is SEHNR and CDR2 is FQNEAQ (reference sequence). The CDR3 bases are TGTGCCAGCAGTAGGGACAGCTATGGCTACACCTTC. Residues: CASSRDSYGYTF.

The chain joins TRBV7-8 to TRBJ2-7; 7 nucleotides agree with TRBD1. The CDR3 runs to 14 residues. V shed 2 bases and J 2 bases; nucleotides not matched to a gene: 3. The germline V gene encodes CDR1 SGHVS and CDR2 FQNEAQ. DNA for the CDR3: TGTGCCAGCAGCTTACGGGACAGAACCTACGAGCAGTACTTC. As protein: CASSLRDRTYEQYF.

The chain uses TRBV27 and TRBJ2-6, with 8 bases matching TRBD1. This CDR3 is 18 amino acids long. With 5 bases clipped from V and 2 bases from J, the junction kept 11 bases outside the gene matches. Per germline, CDR1 MNHEY and CDR2 SMNVEV (reference sequence). CDR3 sequence: CASSPKVAGGAGANVLTF. The CDR3 region has the DNA TGTGCCAGCAGTCCTAAGGTGGCAGGGGGCGCTGGGGCCAACGTCCTGACTTTC.

The V gene is TRBV3-1 (or the pseudogene TRBV3-2), the J gene TRBJ2-5, with 12 bases that match TRBD2. The CDR3 consists of 19 residues. Per the germline V gene, CDR1 is LGHDT and CDR2 is YNNKEL (reference sequence). Trimming at V came to 7 bases and at J to 5 bases, leaving 20 bases not matched to a gene. Here the CDR3 reads CASTSPDPRLAGETETQYF. For the CDR3, the DNA is TGTGCCAGCACCTCCCCGGACCCAAGACTAGCGGGGGAAACGGAGACCCAGTACTTC.

The genes are TRBV19 and TRBJ2-6; TRBD1 matches 8 bases. V lost 8 bases to trimming and J lost 0 bases; unmatched junction nucleotides: 12. CDR1 and CDR2 (germline): LNHDA, SQIVND (reference sequence). CDR3 length: 18 amino acids. CDR3 nucleotide sequence: TGTGCCAGTGGGGGACAGGTCCTTACACCCTCTGGGGCCAACGTCCTGACTTTC. This sequence encodes CASGGQVLTPSGANVLTF.

This chain uses TRBV28 with TRBJ2-7; no firm D call. V was trimmed by 6 bases and J by 5 bases, leaving 11 bases between them. Germline lookup yields CDR1 MDHEN and CDR2 SYDVKM. The CDR3 is made up of 12 amino acids. CDR3 nucleotide sequence: TGTGCCAGCAGGGAGACCCGGGACGAGCAGTACTTC. Residues: CASRETRDEQYF.

The gene calls are TRBV11-3 and TRBJ2-2; the match to TRBD1 covers 8 bases. The V gene's germline CDR1 is SGHNT and CDR2 YENEEA. CDR3 size: 14 residues. With V trimmed by 5 bases and J by 6 bases, 5 bases remained unmatched. CDR3 bases: TGTGCCAGCAGCCGGACAGGGAGAGCCGGGGAGCTGTTTTTT. Amino acid sequence: CASSRTGRAGELFF.

The table lists this clone with a few counts. This chain uses TRBV19 with TRBJ2-3, with 9 bases lining up with TRBD2. The germline V gene encodes CDR1 LNHDA and CDR2 SQIVND (reference sequence). Trimming cost V 6 bases and J 4 bases; bases outside gene matches: 8. The CDR3 has 15 residues. CDR3 coding DNA: TGTGCCAGTAGCCAAAGCGGGGGGCGGGCAGATACGCAGTATTTT. Protein: CASSQSGGRADTQYF.

This clone was counted only a few times. This chain joins TRBV25-1 and TRBJ1-2; D is perhaps TRBD1 (5 bases). Trimming pared 0 bases from V and 3 bases from J, leaving 8 bases between. Germline V gene lookup returns CDR1 MGHDK and CDR2 SYGVNS. The CDR3 extends over 14 amino acids. The CDR3: CASSEYTGHYGYTF. The DNA of the CDR3 is TGTGCCAGCAGTGAATACACAGGCCACTATGGCTACACCTTC.

The V and J genes are TRBV6-5 and TRBJ1-1, with D hard to call. Trimming took 4 bases from V and 1 from J, leaving 10 bases between them. The CDR3 spans 14 residues. Germline lookup yields CDR1 MNHEY and CDR2 SVGAGI. The CDR3 DNA reads as TGTGCCAGCAGTTTAGCGCAGCCGAACACTGAAGCTTTCTTT. Translating it yields CASSLAQPNTEAFF.

This chain connects TRBV19 to TRBJ2-1, with a tentative D call TRBD2 (5 bases). The germline V gene encodes CDR1 LNHDA and CDR2 SQIVND (reference sequence). Trimming removed 4 bases at V and 8 bases at J, with 21 bases between. The CDR3 loop spans 16 amino acids. CDR3 coding DNA: TGTGCCAGTAGTAAGGCGGGCCGACCTGGGTGGGATGAGCAGTTCTTC. This sequence encodes CASSKAGRPGWDEQFF.